This TCR beta chain is drawn from a study of radiation and T cells in renal cell carcinoma. Notes on the study in general: Top tumor clonotypes rose in blood 2 weeks post-radiation, then contracted.

CDR1 is MNHEY and CDR2 is SVGAGI in the germline V gene. Between the trimmed V and J ends, which lost 2 bases and 3 bases, there was a span of 11 bases. The CDR3 runs to 14 residues. As for time point: baseline pretreatment blood. Treatment defined: 15 Gy SBRT to primary tumor, nephrectomy 4 weeks later. This renal cell carcinoma was of the clear cell type. Clones were sequenced by immunoSEQ multiplex PCR, and TCRdb holds only the in-frame ones, with some missing. The sample contains about 150,000 clones, about nine tenths of which appear only once. A word on this clone: Antigen specificity is unknown.

The V and J genes are TRBV6-5 and TRBJ2-7, with no clear D. The clonotype was recovered from a woman aged 70-85 years with renal cell carcinoma. Sequences were derived from blood, sampled from a patient whose treatment included radiotherapy and nephrectomy. CDR3 amino acids: CASSYGRISYEQYF. CDR3 bases: TGTGCCAGCAGTTACGGAAGGATAAGCTACGAGCAGTACTTC.